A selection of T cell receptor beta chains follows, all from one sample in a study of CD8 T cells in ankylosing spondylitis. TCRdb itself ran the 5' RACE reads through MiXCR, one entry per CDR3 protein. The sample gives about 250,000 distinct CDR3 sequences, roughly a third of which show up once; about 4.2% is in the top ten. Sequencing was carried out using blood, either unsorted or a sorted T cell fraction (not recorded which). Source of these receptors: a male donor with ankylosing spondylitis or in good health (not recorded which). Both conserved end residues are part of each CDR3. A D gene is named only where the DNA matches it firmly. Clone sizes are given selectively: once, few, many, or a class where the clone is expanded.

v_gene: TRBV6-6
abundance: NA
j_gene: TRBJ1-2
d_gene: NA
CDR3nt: TGTGCCAGCAGCCCAGGGGTAGGCTATGGCTACACCTTC
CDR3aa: CASSPGVGYGYTF

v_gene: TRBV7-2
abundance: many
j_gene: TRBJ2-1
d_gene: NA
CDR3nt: TGTGCCAGCAGCTATCACCCGGACTTAGCGAGCGTTAATGAGCAGTTCTTC
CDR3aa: CASSYHPDLASVNEQFF

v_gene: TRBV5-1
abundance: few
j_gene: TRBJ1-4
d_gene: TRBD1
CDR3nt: TGCGCCAGCAGCTTGACAGGGGGTCATAATGAAAAACTGTTTTTT
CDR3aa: CASSLTGGHNEKLFF

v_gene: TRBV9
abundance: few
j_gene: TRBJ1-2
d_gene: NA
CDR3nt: TGTGCCAGCAGCGAAGAGGGCGGGGGCTACACCTTC
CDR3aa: CASSEEGGGYTF

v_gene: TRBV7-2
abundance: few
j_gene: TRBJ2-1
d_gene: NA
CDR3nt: TGTGCCAGCAGCTTAGTGACAGCCAATGAGCAGTTCTTC
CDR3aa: CASSLVTANEQFF

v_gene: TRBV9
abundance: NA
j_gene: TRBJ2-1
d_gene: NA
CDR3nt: TGTGCCAGCAGCGTAGTCGGGGCCAATTACAATGAGCAGTTCTTC
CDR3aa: CASSVVGANYNEQFF

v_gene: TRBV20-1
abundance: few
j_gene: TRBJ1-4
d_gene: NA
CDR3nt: TGCAGTGCTAGTCGGTGGGACGGGAAACTGTTTTTT
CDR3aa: CSASRWDGKLFF

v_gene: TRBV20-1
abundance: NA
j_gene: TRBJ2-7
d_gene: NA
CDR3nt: TGCAGTGCTATAGGCGGAGGTTCGGGGGAGCAGTACTTC
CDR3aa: CSAIGGGSGEQYF

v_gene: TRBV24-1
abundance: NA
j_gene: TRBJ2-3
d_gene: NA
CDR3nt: TGTGCCACCAGTGATTTGCCAGATACGCAGTATTTT
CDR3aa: CATSDLPDTQYF

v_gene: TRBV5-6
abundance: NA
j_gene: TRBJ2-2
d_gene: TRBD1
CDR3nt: TGTGCCAGCAGCGGGGACAGGGGAAGGAACACCGGGGAGCTGTTTTTT
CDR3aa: CASSGDRGRNTGELFF

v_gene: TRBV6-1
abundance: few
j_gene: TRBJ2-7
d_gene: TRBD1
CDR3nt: TGTGCCAGCAGGACCGGGACAGGGGTTCTGAACGAGCAGTACTTC
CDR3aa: CASRTGTGVLNEQYF

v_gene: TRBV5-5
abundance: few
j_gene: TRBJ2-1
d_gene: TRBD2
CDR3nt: TGTGCCAGCAGACAACTAGCGGGGGGCCTCGATGAGCAGTTCTTC
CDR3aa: CASRQLAGGLDEQFF

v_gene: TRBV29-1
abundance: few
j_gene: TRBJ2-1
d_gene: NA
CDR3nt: TGCAGCGGGGGTGGGGACACCTCCTACAATGAGCAGTTCTTC
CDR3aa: CSGGGDTSYNEQFF

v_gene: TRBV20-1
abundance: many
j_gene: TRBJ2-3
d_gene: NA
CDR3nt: TGCAGTGCTAGTCGAGGAGATACGCAGTATTTT
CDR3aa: CSASRGDTQYF

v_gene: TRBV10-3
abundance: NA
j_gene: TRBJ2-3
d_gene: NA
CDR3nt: TGTGCCATGGGGGGACAGCACACAGATACGCAGTATTTT
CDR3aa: CAMGGQHTDTQYF

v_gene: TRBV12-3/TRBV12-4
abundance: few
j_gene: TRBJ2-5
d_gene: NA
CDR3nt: TGTGCCAGCACCGAAAGGGGAGAGACCCAGTACTTC
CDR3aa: CASTERGETQYF

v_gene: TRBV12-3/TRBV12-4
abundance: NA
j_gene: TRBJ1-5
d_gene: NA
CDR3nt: NA
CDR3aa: CASSLGGTPILAQHF

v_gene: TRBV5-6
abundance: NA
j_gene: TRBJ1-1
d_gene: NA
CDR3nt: TGTGCCAGCAGCGTACCCGGGACGGTTACTGAAGCTTTCTTT
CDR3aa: CASSVPGTVTEAFF

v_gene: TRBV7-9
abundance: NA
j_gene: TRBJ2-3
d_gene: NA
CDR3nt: TGTGCCAGCAGGGACAGCTTCACAGATACGCAGTATTTT
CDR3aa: CASRDSFTDTQYF

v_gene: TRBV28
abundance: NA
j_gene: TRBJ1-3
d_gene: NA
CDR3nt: TGTGCCAGCAGGAGCTTGGGGGTAACTGGAAACACCATATATTTT
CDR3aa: CASRSLGVTGNTIYF

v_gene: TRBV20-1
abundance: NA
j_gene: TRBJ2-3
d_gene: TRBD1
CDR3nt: TGCAGTGCTAGACGTGACAGGGTGTCAAAGGATGTGGAGTATTTT
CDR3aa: CSARRDRVSKDVEYF

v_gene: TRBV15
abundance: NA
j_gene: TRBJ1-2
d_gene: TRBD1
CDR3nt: TGTGCCACCAGCGGGGAGTGGACAGGGTTGGGGTATGGCTACACCTTC
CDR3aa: CATSGEWTGLGYGYTF

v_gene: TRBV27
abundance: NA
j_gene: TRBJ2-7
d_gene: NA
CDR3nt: TGTGCCAGCAAGGGGAGCTCCTACGAGCAGTACTTC
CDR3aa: CASKGSSYEQYF

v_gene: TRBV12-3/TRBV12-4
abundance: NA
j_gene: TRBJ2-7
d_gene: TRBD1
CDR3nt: TGTGCCAGCAGACGCGGACAGGGCGGCGAGCAGTACTTC
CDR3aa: CASRRGQGGEQYF

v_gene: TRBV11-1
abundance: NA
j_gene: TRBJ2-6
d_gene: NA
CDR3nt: TGTGCCAGCAGCTTGGGGGCCAGGGGCTTAGCTGGGGCCAACGTCCTGACTTTC
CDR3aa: CASSLGARGLAGANVLTF

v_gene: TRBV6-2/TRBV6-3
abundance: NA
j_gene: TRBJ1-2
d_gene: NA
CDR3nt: TGTGCCAGCAGTGATCCCGGCAGAGCCTATGGCTACACCTTC
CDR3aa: CASSDPGRAYGYTF

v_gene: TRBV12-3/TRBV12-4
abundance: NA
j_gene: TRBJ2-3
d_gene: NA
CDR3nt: TGTGCCAGCAGTTCTCCCTTAGTTGGGGATACGCAGTATTTT
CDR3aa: CASSSPLVGDTQYF

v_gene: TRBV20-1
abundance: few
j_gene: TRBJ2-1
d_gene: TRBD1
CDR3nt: TGCAGTGCAACGATCACCGGGACAGGGGAGCAGTTCTTC
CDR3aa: CSATITGTGEQFF

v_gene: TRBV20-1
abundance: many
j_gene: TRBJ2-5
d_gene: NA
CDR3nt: TGCAGTGCTAGAGGGCCTCGAGGGGGGGAGACCCAGTACTTC
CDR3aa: CSARGPRGGETQYF

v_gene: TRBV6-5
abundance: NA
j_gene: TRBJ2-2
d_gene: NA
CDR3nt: TGTGCCAGCAGTTACGAATTCGACACCGGGGAGCTGTTTTTT
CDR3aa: CASSYEFDTGELFF

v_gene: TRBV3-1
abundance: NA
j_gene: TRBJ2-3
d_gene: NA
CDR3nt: TGTGCCAGCAGCCAATTGAAGGTGCAGTATTTT
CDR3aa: CASSQLKVQYF

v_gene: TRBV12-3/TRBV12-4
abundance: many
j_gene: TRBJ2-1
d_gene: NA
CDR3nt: TGTGCCAGCAGCCCAAGATACAATGAGCAGTTCTTC
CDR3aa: CASSPRYNEQFF

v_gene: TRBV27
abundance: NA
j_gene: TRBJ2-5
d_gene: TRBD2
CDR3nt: TGTGCCAGCAGAGAAAGGGCGGGGGGGCTTGAGACCCAGTACTTC
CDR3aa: CASRERAGGLETQYF

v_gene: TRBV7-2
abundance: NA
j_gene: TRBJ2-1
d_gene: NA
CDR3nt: TGTGCCAGCAGCCTGGCGGCGGCCTACAATGAGCAGTTCTTC
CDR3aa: CASSLAAAYNEQFF

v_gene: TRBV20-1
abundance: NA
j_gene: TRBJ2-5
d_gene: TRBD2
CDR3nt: TGCAGCAAAGCGGGGGGTGGGTCAGGGACCCAGTACTTC
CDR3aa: CSKAGGGSGTQYF

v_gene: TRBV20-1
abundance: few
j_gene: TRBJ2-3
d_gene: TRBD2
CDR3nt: TGCAGTGCTTACCGGGACTACGGGCCAGATACGCAGTATTTT
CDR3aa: CSAYRDYGPDTQYF

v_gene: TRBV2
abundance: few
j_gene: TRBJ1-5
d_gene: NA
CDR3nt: TGTGCCAGCAGCCCCGCCCGAAAGTCTCAGCCCCAGCATTTT
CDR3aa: CASSPARKSQPQHF

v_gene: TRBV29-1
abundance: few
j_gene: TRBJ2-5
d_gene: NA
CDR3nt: TGCAGCGTTGAGAGGACGGAAGAGACCCAGTACTTC
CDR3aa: CSVERTEETQYF

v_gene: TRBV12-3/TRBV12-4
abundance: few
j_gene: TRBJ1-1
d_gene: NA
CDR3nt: TGTGCCAGCAGTTCCCACGGGACAAAGTGGAACACTGAAGCTTTCTTT
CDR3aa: CASSSHGTKWNTEAFF

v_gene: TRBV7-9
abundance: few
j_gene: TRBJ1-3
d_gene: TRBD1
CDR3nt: TGTGCCAGCAGCCCGAGGGACAGATCCCCTCTAAACACCATATATTTT
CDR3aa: CASSPRDRSPLNTIYF

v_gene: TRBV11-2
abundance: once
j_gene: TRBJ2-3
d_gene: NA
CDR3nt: TGTGCCAGCAGCTTATTTCCCCGTGGCGCCAGCACAGATACGCAGTATTTT
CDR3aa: CASSLFPRGASTDTQYF

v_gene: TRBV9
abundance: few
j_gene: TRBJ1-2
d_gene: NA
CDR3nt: TGTGCCAGCAGCAATCCGGGACACTATGGCTACACCTTC
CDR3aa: CASSNPGHYGYTF

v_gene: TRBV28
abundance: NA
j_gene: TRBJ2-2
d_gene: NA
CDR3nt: TGTGCCAGCAGTTACGCCGACGTGAACACCGGGGAGCTGTTTTTT
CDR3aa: CASSYADVNTGELFF

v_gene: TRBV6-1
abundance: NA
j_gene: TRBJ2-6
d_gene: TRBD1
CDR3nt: TGTGCCAGCAGAGGGACAGGTATGACTGGGGCCAACGTCCTGACTTTC
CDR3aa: CASRGTGMTGANVLTF

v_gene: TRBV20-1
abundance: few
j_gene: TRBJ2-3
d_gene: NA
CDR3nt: TGCAGTGCTAGCCCCTCCCCTAGCACAGATACGCAGTATTTT
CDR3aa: CSASPSPSTDTQYF

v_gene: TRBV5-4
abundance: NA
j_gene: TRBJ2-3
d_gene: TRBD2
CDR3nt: TGTGCCAGCAGCTTGCCAGCGGGGGGAGGCACAGATACGCAGTATTTT
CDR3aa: CASSLPAGGGTDTQYF

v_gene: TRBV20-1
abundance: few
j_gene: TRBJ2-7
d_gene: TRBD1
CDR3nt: TGCAGTGCTAGAGATCTCCGACAGGGGAACTACGAGCAGTACTTC
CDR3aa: CSARDLRQGNYEQYF

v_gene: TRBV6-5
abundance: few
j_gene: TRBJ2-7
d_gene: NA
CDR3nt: TGTGCCAGCAGTTACTCAGGGACGAGCTACGAGCAGTACTTC
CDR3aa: CASSYSGTSYEQYF

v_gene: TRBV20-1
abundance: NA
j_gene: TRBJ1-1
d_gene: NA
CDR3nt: TGCAGTGCTAGCGGCTTCTCGTCCCGGAACACTGAAGCTTTCTTT
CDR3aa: CSASGFSSRNTEAFF

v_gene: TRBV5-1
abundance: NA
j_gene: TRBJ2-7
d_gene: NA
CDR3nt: TGCGCCAGCAGCTTGGAGGCAGGACCCACCTACGAGCAGTACTTC
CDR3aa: CASSLEAGPTYEQYF

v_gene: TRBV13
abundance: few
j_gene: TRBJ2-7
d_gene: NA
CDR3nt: TGTGCCAGCAGCCCGTGGGACGGGACCAACGAGCAGTACTTC
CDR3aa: CASSPWDGTNEQYF

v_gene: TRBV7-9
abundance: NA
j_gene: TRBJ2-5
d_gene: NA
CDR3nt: TGTGCCAGCAGCTTAGTACGGGAGCAAGAGACCCAGTACTTC
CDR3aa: CASSLVREQETQYF

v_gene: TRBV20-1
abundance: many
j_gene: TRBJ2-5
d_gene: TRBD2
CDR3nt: TGCAGTGCTACGCGGGGGGGGCTAGAGACCCAGTACTTC
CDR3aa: CSATRGGLETQYF

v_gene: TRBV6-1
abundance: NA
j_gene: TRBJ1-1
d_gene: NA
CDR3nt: TGTGCCAGCAGTAAGGGTGGAAGGGCTCCGGGCACTGAAGCTTTCTTT
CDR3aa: CASSKGGRAPGTEAFF

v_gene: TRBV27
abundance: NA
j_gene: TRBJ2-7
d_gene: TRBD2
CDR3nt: TGTGCCAGCAGTCCATCTAGCGGGGGGCCGTACGAGCAGTACTTC
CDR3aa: CASSPSSGGPYEQYF

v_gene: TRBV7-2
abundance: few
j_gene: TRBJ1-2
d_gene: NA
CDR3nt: TGTGCCAGCAGCTTAAGACAGCACGGCTACACCTTC
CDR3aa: CASSLRQHGYTF

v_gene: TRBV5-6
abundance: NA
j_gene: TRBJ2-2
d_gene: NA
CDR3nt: TGTGCCAGCAGCTTGGGGGGCGGCGTAAACACCGGGGAGCTGTTTTTT
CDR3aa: CASSLGGGVNTGELFF

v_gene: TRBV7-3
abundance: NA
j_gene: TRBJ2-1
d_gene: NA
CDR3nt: TGTGCCAGCAGGATTAACTACAATGAGCAGTTCTTC
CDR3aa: CASRINYNEQFF

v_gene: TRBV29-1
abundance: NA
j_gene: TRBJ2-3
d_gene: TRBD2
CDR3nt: TGCAGCGTCGCCGGACTAGCGGGGCCTAGCACAGATACGCAGTATTTT
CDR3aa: CSVAGLAGPSTDTQYF